This paragraph reports one T cell receptor beta chain. No antigen is known for it. The repertoire was sequenced with immunoSEQ multiplex PCR; TCRdb's copy has only in-frame clones and lacks some. The sample has 18,000 or so clones, under 95% seen once. The data derive from a study of B cell selection in AIRE deficiency. Germline lookup yields CDR1 MNHEY and CDR2 SMNVEV (reference sequence). J was trimmed by 6 bases and V by 2 bases; bases with no gene match: 5. The CDR3 extends over 15 amino acids. Regulatory T cells were sorted as CD4+CD25hiCD127low/negative. The study, taken as a whole, reports: Shared Treg sequences were biased toward short CDR3s with few non-templated nucleotide insertions.

The sequence came from a human donor in good health. The chain employs TRBV27 and TRBJ2-1; 9 positions match TRBD2. The material sequenced was CD4+CD25+ Tregs sorted from PBMCs. The CDR3: CASSLIGTSINEQFF. CDR3 in DNA: TGTGCCAGCAGTTTAATCGGGACTAGCATCAATGAGCAGTTCTTC.